The clone carrying this TCR beta chain was recorded many times. Its target is unknown. TCRdb called the 5' RACE reads again in MiXCR, with one record for every CDR3 protein. In the table there are some 16,000 distinct CDR3 sequences, roughly 10% of which are singletons. This entry comes from a study of neurological immune-mediated disorders. Overall study results and limits: CDR3 amino acid sequences found in expanded clones were never shared across subjects, suggesting private repertoires in all groups.

The cell input for sorted libraries was roughly 900,000, and those cells were CD4+ or CD8+ T cells. V lost 5 bases and J lost 0; bases outside the gene matches: 9. Germline assignment: CDR1 SGHRS and CDR2 YFSETQ. The CDR3 runs 16 residues. This rearrangement joins TRBV5-1 to TRBJ2-3; 7 bases match TRBD1. Sequenced sample: CD8+ T cells from blood. The receptor was isolated from a man between 45 and 60 years old in good health. The CDR3 coding sequence is TGCGCCAGCAGGCCGCTGGGGACAGCTAGCACAGATACGCAGTATTTT. It codes for CASRPLGTASTDTQYF.